Following are 14 T cell receptor beta chains from one sample sequenced in a study of blood T cell repertoires in COVID-19. Libraries were prepared by immunoSEQ multiplex PCR; TCRdb keeps only in-frame clonotypes and omits some of them. The sample has roughly 100,000 clones, about 90% seen once. Sample: peripheral blood. These receptors all come from a human donor in a cohort sampled during active COVID-19.

The chain uses TRBV5-1 and TRBJ2-7; 7 nucleotides line up with TRBD1. The germline V gene has CDR1 SGHRS and CDR2 YFSETQ. The CDR3 covers 15 residues. V shed 2 bases and J 2 bases; nucleotides not matched to a gene: 7. CDR3 loop: CASSFTPGQAYEQYF. CDR3 coding DNA: TGCGCCAGCAGCTTCACCCCCGGACAGGCCTACGAGCAGTACTTC.

The chain is built from TRBV5-4 and TRBJ1-3; 10 nucleotides agree with TRBD1. Germline lookup yields CDR1 SGHNT and CDR2 YYREEE (reference sequence). CDR3 length: 14 residues. V lost 4 bases and J lost 8; bases outside the gene matches: 6. The CDR3 nucleotides are TGTGCCAGCAGCACGGGACAGGGGCTTGACACCATATATTTT. It yields the protein CASSTGQGLDTIYF.

This sequence joins TRBV5-6 and TRBJ2-2, with TRBD1 identical over 9 bases. CDR3 length: 16 amino acids. Germline assignment: CDR1 SGHDT and CDR2 YYEEEE. With V trimmed by 3 bases and J by 5 bases, 8 bases remained unmatched. The CDR3 loop reads CASSYRDRDDTGELFF. CDR3 DNA: TGTGCCAGCAGCTACCGGGACAGGGACGATACCGGGGAGCTGTTTTTT.

V is TRBV6-5 and J is TRBJ2-5, with D unclear. Trimming removed 6 bases at V and 6 bases at J, with 17 bases between. Germline CDR1 is MNHEY and CDR2 is SVGAGI. CDR3 length: 14 amino acids. In DNA form, the CDR3 reads TGTGCCAGCAGGCAGGATCTTATGGTGAAGACCCAGTACTTC. Its protein product is CASRQDLMVKTQYF.

J is TRBJ1-6 and V is TRBV3-1 (or the pseudogene TRBV3-2); no firm D call. The CDR3 spans 13 residues. The ends were cut back, 1 base at V and 10 bases at J, with 8 bases in the middle. CDR1 is LGHDT and CDR2 is YNNKEL in the germline V gene (reference sequence). The CDR3 sequence: CASSQVRGSPLHF. In DNA, the CDR3 is TGTGCCAGCAGCCAAGTACGAGGGTCACCCCTCCACTTT.

This chain connects TRBV5-1 to TRBJ1-2; 8 nucleotides align to TRBD1. Germline assignment: CDR1 SGHRS and CDR2 YFSETQ. Trimming removed 2 bases from V and 8 bases from J; junction bases left unmatched: 11. This CDR3 comprises 15 residues. This CDR3 is CASSFLYRGNQGYTF. The CDR3, as DNA: TGCGCCAGCAGCTTCCTATACAGGGGGAATCAAGGCTACACCTTC.

This sequence joins TRBV27 and TRBJ2-3; D uncertain. The CDR3 sequence is 14 residues long. The germline CDR1 and CDR2 sequences are MNHEY and SMNVEV (reference sequence). The V and J ends lost 2 bases and 3 bases respectively, with 9 bases between them. The CDR3 protein is CASSLTPRTDTQYF. CDR3 nucleotides: TGTGCCAGCAGTTTAACCCCTAGGACAGATACGCAGTATTTT.

The chain is built from TRBV4-2 and TRBJ2-7, with TRBD2 matching 8 bases. Germline CDR1 LGHNA, CDR2 YNFKEQ. The CDR3 spans 18 residues. V was pared by 4 bases and J by 4 bases, with 18 bases of the junction left unmatched. This CDR3 reads CASSPQGYPAAGVYEQYF. In nucleotides, the CDR3 is TGTGCCAGCAGCCCCCAGGGCTATCCGGCAGCGGGAGTTTACGAGCAGTACTTC.

The rearrangement joins TRBV3-1 (or the pseudogene TRBV3-2) to TRBJ1-2, with D possibly matching TRBD1 (5 bases). The V gene's germline CDR1 is LGHDT and CDR2 YNNKEL (reference sequence). V gave up 3 bases and J gave up 5 bases, with 16 bases separating them. This CDR3 region has 15 residues. CDR3 nucleotide sequence: TGTGCCAGCAGCCAGCGGCCAGGGATTACTTATGGCTACACCTTC. This encodes CASSQRPGITYGYTF.

The J gene is TRBJ2-1, the V gene TRBV30; no clear D. Per the germline V gene, CDR1 is GTSNPN and CDR2 is SVGIG (reference sequence). Trimming cost V 3 bases and J 0 bases, with 3 bases left between them. CDR3 length equals 12 residues. In nucleotides, the CDR3 is TGTGCCTGGAGGGCCTCCTACAATGAGCAGTTCTTC. This sequence encodes CAWRASYNEQFF.

The chain is built from TRBV6-1 and TRBJ2-6; the D gene is possibly TRBD1 (6 bases). CDR1 is MNHNS and CDR2 is SASEGT in the germline V gene. CDR3 size: 16 residues. Trimming stripped 3 bases from V and 4 bases from J, with 13 bases between. The CDR3 coding sequence is TGTGCCAGCAGTGATGAACAGGGAAGCGGGGCCAACGTCCTGACTTTC. This gives the protein CASSDEQGSGANVLTF.

This sequence joins TRBV5-1 and TRBJ1-1; the D gene is possibly TRBD1 (5 bases). Trimming cost V 4 bases and J 1 base, with 14 bases left between them. This CDR3 has 15 amino acids. Germline V lookup: CDR1 SGHRS, CDR2 YFSETQ. CDR3 DNA: TGCGCCAGCAGCCCGATCGGGGGTCAGAACACTGAAGCTTTCTTT. Translating gives CASSPIGGQNTEAFF.

The chain recombines TRBV11-2 with TRBJ2-7, with D hard to call. The V and J ends lost 1 base and 3 bases respectively, with 4 bases between them. The germline V gene encodes CDR1 SGHAT and CDR2 FQNNGV. The CDR3 contains 12 residues. The CDR3 coding sequence is TGTGCCAGCAGCTTAGCGGGCTACGAGCAGTACTTC. As protein: CASSLAGYEQYF.

The chain is built from TRBV7-9 and TRBJ2-3; 11 bases fit TRBD2. In germline, CDR1 is SEHNR, CDR2 FQNEAQ (reference sequence). V was pared by 2 bases and J by 1 base, with 8 bases of the junction left unmatched. CDR3 length: 18 residues. The CDR3, as DNA: TGTGCCAGCAGCTTACTTACTAGCGGGAGTATCGGCACAGATACGCAGTATTTT. Its protein is CASSLLTSGSIGTDTQYF.